One sample yielded the 25 T cell receptor beta chains listed below, sequenced in a study of blood T cells in healthy people across ages. A J-beta primer mix and a sample-barcoded 5' primer were used in a second PCR of roughly 7 to 12 cycles. TCRdb reprocessed the 5' RACE reads with MiXCR, giving one entry per CDR3 protein. The sample gives about 1,500,000 distinct CDR3 sequences, 35% to 45% of which show up once; 7.9% is in the top ten. Sequenced input: blood. Receptors originate from a woman aged 18-35 years in good health.

The chain combines TRBV6-5 with TRBJ2-3; TRBD2 matches at 8 bases. Trimming at V came to 6 bases and at J to 5 bases, leaving 7 bases not matched to a gene. Germline V gives CDR1 MNHEY, CDR2 SVGAGI. The CDR3 length is 14 residues. As DNA, the CDR3 is TGTGCCAGCAGCCGTCTACGGGGGGGAGATACGCAGTATTTT. Protein sequence: CASSRLRGGDTQYF.

The chain couples TRBV20-1 to TRBJ1-2; tentatively, D is TRBD1 (5 bases). Between the trimmed V and J ends, which lost 6 bases and 2 bases, there was a span of 22 bases. This CDR3 is 16 amino acids long. Germline V gene lookup returns CDR1 DFQATT and CDR2 SNEGSKA (reference sequence). The CDR3 here is CSAPSWNVGANYGYTF. CDR3 coding DNA: TGCAGTGCCCCCTCCTGGAATGTTGGGGCCAACTATGGCTACACCTTC.

The chain joins TRBV12-3 or TRBV12-4 to TRBJ2-7; maybe TRBD2 (5 bases). The CDR3 length is 15 residues. Trimming left V 3 bases short and J 6 bases short, with 18 bases between. CDR3 in amino acids: CASSFWLRERAEQYF. The DNA of the CDR3 is TGTGCCAGCAGTTTTTGGTTGAGGGAGAGGGCCGAGCAGTACTTC.

This clonotype was seen a handful of times. V is TRBV2 and J is TRBJ2-1, with 14 bases that match TRBD2. V was clipped by 8 bases and J by 2 bases; unmatched bases: 8. CDR3 size: 17 residues. The germline V gene encodes CDR1 SNHLY and CDR2 FYNNEI. CDR3 residues: CASGTSGSFVAYNEQFF. The CDR3 nucleotides read TGTGCCAGCGGGACTAGCGGGAGCTTTGTCGCCTACAATGAGCAGTTCTTC.

This clonotype appeared many times. This chain connects TRBV7-9 to TRBJ1-5; D gene uncertain. Germline assignment: CDR1 SEHNR and CDR2 FQNEAQ (reference sequence). Trimming pared 1 base from V and 3 bases from J, leaving 4 bases between. CDR3 size: 13 residues. In nucleotides, the CDR3 is TGTGCCAGCAGCTTAGGCCCCAATCAGCCCCAGCATTTT. It codes for CASSLGPNQPQHF.

The chain links TRBV20-1 to TRBJ2-7, with a weak D call TRBD1 (6 bases). V was clipped by 1 base and J by 5 bases, with 18 bases between them. This CDR3 spans 15 amino acids. Germline V gene data show CDR1 as DFQATT and CDR2 as SNEGSKA (reference sequence). The CDR3, as DNA: TGCAGTGCTAGAGCCCTACAGGGTAACCCCAACGAGCAGTACTTC. This encodes CSARALQGNPNEQYF.

This clonotype was seen more than once but under ten times. CDR3 amino acids: CASSLVGGIMNTEAFF. The CDR3 nucleotides are TGTGCCAGCAGCTTAGTGGGGGGGATCATGAACACTGAAGCTTTCTTT. This rearrangement joins TRBV7-9 to TRBJ1-1; maybe TRBD1 (5 bases). CDR1 SEHNR and CDR2 FQNEAQ come from the germline V gene (reference sequence). V shed 1 base and J shed 0 bases, with 12 bases lying between them. This CDR3 is 16 amino acids long.

The J gene is TRBJ2-1, the V gene TRBV20-1, with D maybe TRBD2 (6 bases). This CDR3 region has 13 residues. CDR1 is DFQATT and CDR2 is SNEGSKA in the germline V gene (reference sequence). Trimming left V 6 bases short and J 7 bases short, with 16 bases between. The CDR3 loop is CSAPEIGGNEQFF. The DNA for the CDR3 is TGCAGTGCCCCGGAGATAGGAGGGAATGAGCAGTTCTTC.

The V and J genes are TRBV27 and TRBJ1-2; 9 nucleotides agree with TRBD1. The J segment lost 7 bases and the V segment lost 4 bases, leaving 13 bases of the junction unmatched. This CDR3 region has 16 residues. Germline V CDR1 and CDR2: MNHEY, SMNVEV (reference sequence). The CDR3 reads CASSSEAWTGERGYTF. The CDR3 DNA follows: TGTGCCAGCAGTTCTGAAGCCTGGACAGGGGAGCGTGGCTACACCTTC.

The chain joins TRBV10-3 to TRBJ2-1, with D perhaps TRBD1 (6 bases). Germline lookup yields CDR1 ENHRY and CDR2 SYGVKD. This CDR3 region has 13 residues. Trimming shortened V by 9 bases and J by 8 bases, and 17 bases separated the two germline ends. CDR3 in DNA: TGTGCCATTAAGGAACAGGGTAGGCATGAGCAGTTCTTC. Amino acids: CAIKEQGRHEQFF.

The chain has TRBV10-3 and TRBJ2-1; TRBD2 aligns across 8 bases. The CDR3 is 14 residues long. Germline V gene sequence: CDR1 ENHRY, CDR2 SYGVKD. The trim removed 7 bases at V and 7 bases at J, leaving 9 bases unmatched. The CDR3: CAINPAGVSNEQFF. Written as DNA, the CDR3 is TGTGCCATCAATCCAGCGGGAGTATCAAATGAGCAGTTCTTC.

The table lists this clonotype with a few counts. The chain is built from TRBV10-3 and TRBJ1-1; D is unclear. CDR1 is ENHRY, CDR2 SYGVKD, per germline. V lost 2 bases and J 2 bases, leaving 0 bases between the germline ends. The CDR3 contains 11 residues. This CDR3 reads CAISENTEAFF. As DNA, the CDR3 is TGTGCCATCAGTGAGAACACTGAAGCTTTCTTT.

The chain couples TRBV5-1 to TRBJ2-5; D might be TRBD1 (5 bases). The germline gives CDR1 SGHRS, CDR2 YFSETQ. There are 15 residues in the CDR3. Trimming removed 0 bases from V and 2 bases from J, with 11 bases in between. The CDR3: CASSLEGNTQETQYF. CDR3 nucleotide sequence: TGCGCCAGCAGCTTGGAGGGGAATACACAAGAGACCCAGTACTTC.

The chain couples TRBV5-6 to TRBJ1-1, with no clear D. With 1 base removed from V and 13 bases from J, the gap between germline ends came to 23 bases. Germline loops: CDR1 SGHDT, CDR2 YYEEEE. CDR3 length: 15 amino acids. The CDR3 loop reads CASSLSGSAGPAVFF. The DNA of the CDR3 is TGTGCCAGCAGCTTGTCAGGCAGTGCAGGCCCAGCGGTTTTCTTT.

This clonotype was observed a few times. This chain joins TRBV20-1 and TRBJ2-5; TRBD1 matches at 9 bases. Germline values: CDR1 DFQATT, CDR2 SNEGSKA (reference sequence). The CDR3 extends over 14 amino acids. The ends lost 5 bases at V and 3 bases at J; junction bases unmatched: 7. The CDR3 loop reads CSASGTGNKETQYF. The CDR3 DNA follows: TGCAGTGCTTCCGGGACAGGGAATAAAGAGACCCAGTACTTC.

The rearrangement joins TRBV20-1 to TRBJ2-2; 8 nucleotides line up with TRBD2. V was clipped by 3 bases and J by 1 base; unmatched bases: 13. CDR1 is DFQATT and CDR2 is SNEGSKA in the germline V gene (reference sequence). The CDR3 is 18 residues long. The CDR3 protein is CSARQRSGRLRNTGELFF. In DNA, the CDR3 is TGCAGTGCTAGGCAGAGGAGCGGGAGATTGAGGAACACCGGGGAGCTGTTTTTT.

J is TRBJ2-1 and V is TRBV7-2; 8 nucleotides match TRBD2. The CDR3 length is 16 residues. Germline values: CDR1 SGHTA, CDR2 FQGNSA. V was pared by 0 bases and J by 3 bases, with 4 bases of the junction left unmatched. The CDR3 DNA follows: TGTGCCAGCAGCTTAGCCGGTAGCGGGAACTACAATGAGCAGTTCTTC. It is translated as CASSLAGSGNYNEQFF.

This clonotype was seen many times. This chain joins TRBV6-1 and TRBJ2-1, with TRBD2 identical over 8 bases. CDR1 and CDR2 from the germline V gene are MNHNS and SASEGT. With V trimmed by 1 base and J by 2 bases, 1 base remained unmatched. The CDR3 has 15 amino acids. The CDR3 DNA is TGTGCCAGCAGTGAAGGCGGGGGGACCTACAATGAGCAGTTCTTC. This translates into CASSEGGGTYNEQFF.

This clonotype came up a few times. This chain uses TRBV5-6 with TRBJ2-7; the match to TRBD1 covers 7 bases. The CDR3 is made up of 14 amino acids. Germline values: CDR1 SGHDT, CDR2 YYEEEE. Trimming took 5 bases from V and 3 from J; bases not matched to a gene: 8. The CDR3 coding sequence is TGTGCCAGCAGTGGGACAGCCGAGTTCTACGAGCAGTACTTC. It encodes CASSGTAEFYEQYF.

The gene calls are TRBV2 and TRBJ2-1; 9 nucleotides agree with TRBD1. Germline CDR1 is SNHLY and CDR2 is FYNNEI. J lost 4 bases, V lost 7 bases, and 5 bases had no gene match. The CDR3 runs to 14 residues. The CDR3 region has the DNA TGTGCCAGCACCCGGGACAGGGATTACAATGAGCAGTTCTTC. Translating it yields CASTRDRDYNEQFF.

A few counts support this clonotype. The chain carries TRBV4-1 and TRBJ2-3, with unresolved D. This CDR3 region has 15 residues. CDR1 MGHRA and CDR2 YSYEKL come from the germline V gene. Trimming stripped 1 base from V and 1 base from J, with 9 bases between. This CDR3 reads CASSQAVARTDTQYF. CDR3 nucleotide sequence: TGCGCCAGCAGCCAAGCTGTAGCCCGCACAGATACGCAGTATTTT.

This clonotype turned up a few times. The V and J genes are TRBV5-1 and TRBJ2-1; TRBD2 agrees at 13 bases. Germline values: CDR1 SGHRS, CDR2 YFSETQ. The CDR3 has 20 amino acids. Trimming took 0 bases from V and 5 from J; bases not matched to a gene: 14. As DNA, the CDR3 is TGCGCCAGCAGCTTGGCCGCTGGACTAGCGGGAGTAGGTCTCCACAATGAGCAGTTCTTC. It yields the protein CASSLAAGLAGVGLHNEQFF. Based on the CDR3 plus reference TRBV5-1 and TRBJ2-1, the full variable domain is KAGVTQTPRYLIKTRGQQVTLSCSPISGHRSVSWYQQTPGQGLQFLFEYFSETQRNKGNFPGRFSGRQFSNSRSEMNVSTLELGDSALYLCASSLAAGLAGVGLHNEQFFGPGTRLTVL.

The rearrangement links TRBV5-1 to TRBJ2-3; 15 bases line up with TRBD2. V was pared by 6 bases and J by 6 bases, with 11 bases of the junction left unmatched. CDR1 SGHRS and CDR2 YFSETQ come from the germline V gene. This CDR3 has 17 amino acids. CDR3 coding DNA: TGCGCCAGCACCCGGGGACTAGCGGGAGGCCCGTGGGATACGCAGTATTTT. Translated: CASTRGLAGGPWDTQYF.

This clonotype has a handful of counts. This chain uses TRBV6-6 with TRBJ2-3; D is ambiguous. Trimming shortened V by 8 bases and J by 7 bases, and 10 bases separated the two germline ends. Looked up from germline, CDR1 is MNHNY and CDR2 is SVGAGI (reference sequence). The CDR3 loop spans 11 amino acids. Here the CDR3 reads CASGPSYTQYF. CDR3 in DNA: TGTGCCAGCGGACCGTCTTATACGCAGTATTTT.

This rearrangement joins TRBV3-1 to TRBJ2-1, with D possibly being TRBD2 (5 bases). CDR3 length: 12 residues. V lost 7 bases, J lost 9 bases, and 13 bases lay in between. Germline V gene sequence: CDR1 LGHDT, CDR2 YNNKEL (reference sequence). This chain's CDR3 is CASNEGLGEQFF. DNA for the CDR3: TGTGCCAGCAACGAGGGCCTGGGTGAGCAGTTCTTC.